Below, one T cell receptor beta chain is given with its context. Per the germline V gene, CDR1 is MNHEY and CDR2 is SMNVEV (reference sequence). The CDR3 has 15 amino acids. V was pared by 0 bases and J by 4 bases, with 12 bases between. Original processing notes: Cell counts per sample came from amplifying reference gene primers. Assay used: immunoSEQ multiplex PCR; TCRdb lists only in-frame clones, some missing. For V, J and clone size, that table is used; D and trimming come from the DNA. The sample carries around 270,000 clones, around 85% recorded once. The record originates from a study of blood T cell repertoires in COVID-19.

The sequence came from a human donor with COVID-19, enrolled during active disease. The donor label of this sample is uncertain. Sequenced: peripheral blood. The chain couples TRBV27 to TRBJ2-5, with D tentatively TRBD2 (6 bases). CDR3 nucleotides: TGTGCCAGCAGTTTATCTTGGGGGGATGGAGAGACCCAGTACTTC. As protein: CASSLSWGDGETQYF.